The rows below give T cell receptor beta chains drawn from one sample of a study of vaccination and CD4 T cells after COVID-19. Each CDR3 protein is one row after TCRdb ran MiXCR on the PCR reads. Among around 16,000 distinct CDR3 sequences, around 47% were seen once, and the ten largest hold around 21%. No cognate antigen is known for these TCRs. The sample here was CD4+ T cells from blood, cultured in vitro, taken about 7 months after SARS-CoV-2 vaccination. Every receptor here comes from a human donor who had recovered from COVID-19. CDR3s include the opening cysteine and the closing phenylalanine or tryptophan. The order of the fields is clone size, V gene, J gene, D gene, CDR3 protein, CDR3 DNA. The D gene is left open where the match is weak. Rows may omit the clone size; those that give it use once, few, many or a size class.

few	TRBV20-1	TRBJ1-6	-	CSARDSRNSPLHF	TGCAGTGCTAGAGACTCGCGGAATTCACCCCTCCACTTT
medium-sized	TRBV20-1	TRBJ1-2	-	CSARGPRGDYGYTF	TGCAGTGCTAGAGGCCCCCGTGGGGACTATGGCTACACCTTC
-	TRBV11-2	TRBJ2-7	-	CASSRTATYEQYF	TGTGCCAGCAGCCGGACAGCCACCTACGAGCAGTACTTC
-	TRBV7-2	TRBJ1-3	-	CASSLATGNTIYF	TGTGCCAGCAGCTTGGCGACCGGAAACACCATATATTTT
-	TRBV2	TRBJ1-2	TRBD1	CASTQDRGHGYTF	TGTGCCAGCACCCAAGACAGGGGGCATGGCTACACCTTC
-	TRBV2	TRBJ1-5	TRBD1	CASRESGGMGNQPQHF	TGTGCCAGCAGGGAGTCAGGGGGGATGGGCAATCAGCCCCAGCATTTT
-	TRBV20-1	TRBJ2-3	TRBD2	CSARDSGRRGDTQYF	TGCAGTGCTAGAGATAGCGGGAGAAGAGGAGATACGCAGTATTTT
-	TRBV5-3	TRBJ2-7	-	CARSLWTQGPEQYF	TGTGCCAGAAGCTTATGGACCCAGGGGCCCGAGCAGTACTTC
-	TRBV20-1	TRBJ2-7	-	CSAGVRGSYEQYF	TGCAGTGCTGGGGTCAGGGGCTCCTACGAGCAGTACTTC
medium-sized	TRBV20-1	TRBJ2-4	TRBD1	CSARTGGADIQYF	TGCAGTGCTAGAACAGGGGGCGCGGACATTCAGTACTTC
-	TRBV6-1	TRBJ2-3	-	CASSEKYGGSTDTQYF	TGTGCCAGCAGTGAAAAGTACGGGGGATCCACAGATACGCAGTATTTT
-	TRBV5-4	TRBJ2-7	TRBD1	CASSLGGRDRQSGEQYF	TGTGCCAGCAGCTTGGGAGGTCGGGACAGACAGTCCGGCGAGCAGTACTTC
few	TRBV29-1	TRBJ1-2	TRBD1	CSVLGQGLYGYTF	TGCAGCGTCCTAGGACAGGGCCTCTATGGCTACACCTTC
few	TRBV24-1	TRBJ1-2	-	CATSDSTSMGYTF	TGTGCCACCAGTGATTCTACGAGTATGGGCTACACCTTC
few	TRBV7-2	TRBJ2-7	TRBD1	CASSIGQAITYEQYF	TGTGCCAGCAGCATAGGACAGGCTATAACCTACGAGCAGTACTTC
-	TRBV21-1	TRBJ1-6	-	CAGDSLYNSPLHF	TGTGCCGGGGACAGCCTGTATAATTCACCCCTCCACTTT
-	TRBV19	TRBJ1-2	-	CASSMGNRGYTF	TGTGCCAGTAGTATGGGGAACAGGGGCTACACCTTC
-	TRBV27	TRBJ1-5	TRBD1	CASRGTGMRHSNQPQHF	TGTGCCAGCAGAGGGACAGGGATGCGCCATAGCAATCAGCCCCAGCATTTT
once	TRBV6-1	TRBJ2-3	TRBD1	CASSEGTGDNIDTQYF	TGTGCCAGCAGTGAAGGGACAGGGGATAATATAGATACGCAGTATTTT
-	TRBV7-9	TRBJ1-5	-	CASSLRDRQPQHF	TGTGCCAGCAGCTTACGGGATAGGCAGCCCCAGCATTTT
-	TRBV19	TRBJ1-1	TRBD1	CATRDREVTEAFF	TGTGCCACCCGGGACAGGGAGGTCACTGAAGCTTTCTTT
-	TRBV20-1	TRBJ1-5	-	CSARDRRGSQPQHF	TGCAGTGCTAGAGATCGTAGGGGCAGTCAGCCCCAGCATTTT
-	TRBV27	TRBJ2-3	TRBD2	CASSLFPSGSRDTQYF	TGTGCCAGCAGTTTATTCCCTAGCGGGAGCCGAGATACGCAGTATTTT
-	TRBV4-3	TRBJ2-1	TRBD2	CASSPGSGLAGAWEQFF	TGCGCCAGCAGCCCAGGATCGGGACTAGCGGGAGCGTGGGAGCAGTTCTTC
medium-sized	TRBV6-1	TRBJ2-7	TRBD2	CASGAGGTSSYEQYF	TGTGCCAGCGGGGCGGGAGGCACTTCCTCCTACGAGCAGTACTTC
few	TRBV7-9	TRBJ2-1	TRBD2	CASSLALAGTYNEQFF	TGTGCCAGCAGCTTAGCACTAGCGGGGACCTACAATGAGCAGTTCTTC
few	TRBV20-1	TRBJ1-2	TRBD1	CSAKGTGGDGYTF	TGCAGTGCTAAAGGGACAGGGGGCGATGGCTACACCTTC
few	TRBV20-1	TRBJ2-5	TRBD2	CSVTPGGAQETQYF	TGCAGTGTCACACCGGGGGGGGCTCAAGAGACCCAGTACTTC
-	TRBV19	TRBJ2-3	TRBD2	CASSIGERESDTQYF	TGTGCCAGTAGTATAGGGGAGCGGGAGTCGGATACGCAGTATTTT
large	TRBV15	TRBJ1-1	-	CATSRKPGAEAFF	TGTGCCACCAGCAGGAAACCAGGGGCTGAAGCTTTCTTT
few	TRBV4-1	TRBJ2-7	-	CASSRLLLTDEQYF	TGCGCCAGCAGCCGCCTCTTACTTACCGACGAGCAGTACTTC
-	TRBV7-2	TRBJ2-1	TRBD2	CASSFTSGTYNEQFF	TGTGCCAGCAGCTTTACTAGCGGGACCTACAATGAGCAGTTCTTC